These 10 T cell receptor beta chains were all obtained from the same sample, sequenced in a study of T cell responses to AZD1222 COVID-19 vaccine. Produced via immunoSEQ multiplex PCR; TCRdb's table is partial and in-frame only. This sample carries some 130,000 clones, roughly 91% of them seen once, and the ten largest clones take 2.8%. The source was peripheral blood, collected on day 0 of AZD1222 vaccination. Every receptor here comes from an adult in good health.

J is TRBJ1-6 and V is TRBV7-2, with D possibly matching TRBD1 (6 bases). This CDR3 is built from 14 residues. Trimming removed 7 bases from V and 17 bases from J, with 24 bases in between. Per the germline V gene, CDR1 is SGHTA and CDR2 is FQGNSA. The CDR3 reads CASTLYLPGKGVHF. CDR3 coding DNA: TGTGCCAGCACCCTTTATCTTCCGGGGAAGGGGGTCCACTTT.

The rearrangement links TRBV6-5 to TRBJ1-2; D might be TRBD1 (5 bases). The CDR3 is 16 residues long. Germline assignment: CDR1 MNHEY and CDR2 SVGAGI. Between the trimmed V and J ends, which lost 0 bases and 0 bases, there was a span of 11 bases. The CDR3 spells CASSYSPGRSNYGYTF. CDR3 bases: TGTGCCAGCAGTTACTCCCCAGGGAGATCTAACTATGGCTACACCTTC.

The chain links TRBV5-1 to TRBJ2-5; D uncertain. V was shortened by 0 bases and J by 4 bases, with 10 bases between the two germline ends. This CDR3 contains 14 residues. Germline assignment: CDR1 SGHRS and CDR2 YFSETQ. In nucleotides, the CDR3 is TGCGCCAGCAGCTTGGGAGGCCCCGGAGAGACCCAGTACTTC. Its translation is CASSLGGPGETQYF.

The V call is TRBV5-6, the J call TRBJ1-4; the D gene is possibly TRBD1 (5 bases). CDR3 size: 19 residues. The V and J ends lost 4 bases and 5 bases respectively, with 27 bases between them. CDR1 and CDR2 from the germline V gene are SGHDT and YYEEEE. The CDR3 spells CASSGGRDSKGSVNEKLFF. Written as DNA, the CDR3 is TGTGCCAGCAGCGGAGGTCGTGACAGTAAGGGTTCGGTGAATGAAAAACTGTTTTTT.

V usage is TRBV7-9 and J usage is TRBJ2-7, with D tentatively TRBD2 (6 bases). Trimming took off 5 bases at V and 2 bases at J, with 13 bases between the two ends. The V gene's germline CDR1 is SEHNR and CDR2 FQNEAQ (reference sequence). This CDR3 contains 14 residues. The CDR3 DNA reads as TGTGCCAGCAGCCCCGGGACTGCAACCTACGAGCAGTACTTC. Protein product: CASSPGTATYEQYF.

The CDR3 region has the DNA TGCGCCAGCAGCCAAGAGCCAGCGGGAGTGTTGTACAATGAGCAGTTCTTC. Protein: CASSQEPAGVLYNEQFF. The genes are TRBV4-3 and TRBJ2-1; the match to TRBD2 covers 8 bases. Germline V gene lookup returns CDR1 LGHNA and CDR2 YSLEER. The CDR3 loop spans 17 amino acids. V lost 0 bases and J lost 4; bases outside the gene matches: 8.

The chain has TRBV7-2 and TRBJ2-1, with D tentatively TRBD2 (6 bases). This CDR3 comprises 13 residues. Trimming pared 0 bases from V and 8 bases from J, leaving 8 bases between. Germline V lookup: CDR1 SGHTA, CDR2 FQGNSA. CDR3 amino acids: CASSLAGLYEQFF. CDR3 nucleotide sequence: TGTGCCAGCAGCTTAGCGGGACTCTATGAGCAGTTCTTC. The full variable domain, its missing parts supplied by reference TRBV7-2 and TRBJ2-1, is GAGVSQSPSNKVTEKGKDVELRCDPISGHTALYWYRQSLGQGLEFLIYFQGNSAPDKSGLPSDRFSAERTGGSVSTLTIQRTQQEDSAVYLCASSLAGLYEQFFGPGTRLTVL.

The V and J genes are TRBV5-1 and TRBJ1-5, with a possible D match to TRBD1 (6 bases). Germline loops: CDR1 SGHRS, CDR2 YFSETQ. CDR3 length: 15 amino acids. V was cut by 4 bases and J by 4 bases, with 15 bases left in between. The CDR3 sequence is CASSPGDIENQPQHF. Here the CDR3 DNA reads TGCGCCAGCAGCCCGGGGGACATAGAAAATCAGCCCCAGCATTTT. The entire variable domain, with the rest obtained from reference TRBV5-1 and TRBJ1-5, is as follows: KAGVTQTPRYLIKTRGQQVTLSCSPISGHRSVSWYQQTPGQGLQFLFEYFSETQRNKGNFPGRFSGRQFSNSRSEMNVSTLELGDSALYLCASSPGDIENQPQHFGDGTRLSIL.

CDR3 loop: CASSLVGGRHGNTIYF. The CDR3 region has the DNA TGCGCCAGCAGCTTGGTGGGGGGGCGTCATGGAAACACCATATATTTT. The genes are TRBV5-1 and TRBJ1-3, with D tentatively TRBD1 (6 bases). Trimming left V 0 bases short and J 3 bases short, with 13 bases between. The germline V gene encodes CDR1 SGHRS and CDR2 YFSETQ. The CDR3 loop spans 16 amino acids.

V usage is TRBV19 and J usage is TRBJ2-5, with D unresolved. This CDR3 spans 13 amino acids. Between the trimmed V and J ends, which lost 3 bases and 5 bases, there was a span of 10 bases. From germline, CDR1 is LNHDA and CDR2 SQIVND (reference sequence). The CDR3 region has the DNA TGTGCCAGTAGTATCTATAACGGGGAGACCCAGTACTTC. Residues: CASSIYNGETQYF.